Listed below are T cell receptor beta chains from one sample, sequenced in a study of cytotoxic CD8 clonotypes in ibrutinib-treated CLL. The table came from immunoSEQ multiplex PCR; TCRdb's copy has only in-frame clones and leaves some out. Among roughly 180,000 clones listed, 84% were seen once. This specimen was PBMCs, taken after 24 months of ibrutinib treatment. The receptors stem from a human donor with chronic lymphocytic leukemia. Each CDR3 is given with its conserved first and last residue. The order of the fields is V gene, D gene, clone size, J gene, CDR3 DNA, CDR3 protein. D genes are given only for firm matches. Size values are once, few and many counts, or a class for expanded clones, and some rows have none.

V gene: TRBV6-6; D gene: .; clone size: .; J gene: TRBJ1-2; CDR3 DNA: TGTGCCAGCACCCGGGGGAATTGGGGCTACACCTTC; CDR3 protein: CASTRGNWGYTF
V gene: TRBV7-9; D gene: .; clone size: .; J gene: TRBJ1-1; CDR3 DNA: TGTGCCAGCAGCTTATGGGGCAGTTCTCCTGAAGCTTTCTTT; CDR3 protein: CASSLWGSSPEAFF
V gene: TRBV6-1; D gene: TRBD2; clone size: .; J gene: TRBJ2-1; CDR3 DNA: TGTGCCAGCCTGGGGGGGGAGCGCTACAATGAGCAGTTCTTC; CDR3 protein: CASLGGERYNEQFF
V gene: TRBV6-5; D gene: .; clone size: .; J gene: TRBJ1-6; CDR3 DNA: TGTGCCAGCAGTTACTCGAAAGACTATTCACCCCTCCACTTT; CDR3 protein: CASSYSKDYSPLHF
V gene: TRBV4-1; D gene: .; clone size: once; J gene: TRBJ1-1; CDR3 DNA: TGCGCCAGCAGCCAAGATCGGTGGGTGACTGAAGCTTTCTTT; CDR3 protein: CASSQDRWVTEAFF
V gene: TRBV6-1; D gene: .; clone size: .; J gene: TRBJ1-2; CDR3 DNA: TGTGCCAGCAGTGAGAGGGGGTTTGGCTACACCTTC; CDR3 protein: CASSERGFGYTF
V gene: TRBV21-1; D gene: .; clone size: .; J gene: TRBJ2-7; CDR3 DNA: TGTGCCAGCAGCAACCCGGGACCCGCCGCCTACGAGCAGTACTTC; CDR3 protein: CASSNPGPAAYEQYF
V gene: TRBV12-5; D gene: .; clone size: .; J gene: TRBJ2-2; CDR3 DNA: TGTGCTAGTGGTTCAGGGAGAGGGACCGGGGAGCTGTTTTTT; CDR3 protein: CASGSGRGTGELFF
V gene: TRBV11-2; D gene: .; clone size: few; J gene: TRBJ2-3; CDR3 DNA: TGTGCCAGCAGCTTATTACATGGGTACACAGATACGCAGTATTTT; CDR3 protein: CASSLLHGYTDTQYF
V gene: TRBV7-9; D gene: .; clone size: .; J gene: TRBJ2-1; CDR3 DNA: TGTGCCAGCAGCTTAGAGCTAGGAGTCAATGAGCAGTTCTTC; CDR3 protein: CASSLELGVNEQFF
V gene: TRBV27; D gene: .; clone size: .; J gene: TRBJ2-1; CDR3 DNA: TGTGCCAGCAGTGGCATGACTGCCGGGACCCCGAATGAGCAGTTCTTC; CDR3 protein: CASSGMTAGTPNEQFF
V gene: TRBV6-5; D gene: .; clone size: .; J gene: TRBJ1-1; CDR3 DNA: TGTGCCAGCAGTACCCAGGTGGACACTGAAGCTTTCTTT; CDR3 protein: CASSTQVDTEAFF
V gene: TRBV2; D gene: TRBD2; clone size: .; J gene: TRBJ2-2; CDR3 DNA: TGTGCCAGCAGTCCCCAGGGACTAGACGGGGAGCTGTTTTTT; CDR3 protein: CASSPQGLDGELFF
V gene: TRBV29-1; D gene: .; clone size: few; J gene: TRBJ1-3; CDR3 DNA: TGCAGCGTGGAGAGCGGGACCCTAGGAAACACCATATATTTT; CDR3 protein: CSVESGTLGNTIYF
V gene: TRBV11-2; D gene: TRBD1; clone size: .; J gene: TRBJ2-2; CDR3 DNA: TGTGCCAGCAGCCCGACAGGGGGCGTCGGAGCCGGGGAGCTGTTTTTT; CDR3 protein: CASSPTGGVGAGELFF
V gene: TRBV7-9; D gene: TRBD1; clone size: .; J gene: TRBJ1-5; CDR3 DNA: TGTGCCAGCAGCTCCGGACAGGGAAATCAGCCCCAGCATTTT; CDR3 protein: CASSSGQGNQPQHF
V gene: TRBV19; D gene: .; clone size: .; J gene: TRBJ1-2; CDR3 DNA: TGTGCCAGTAGTATCCTGGCAGCCCCTAACTATGGCTACACCTTC; CDR3 protein: CASSILAAPNYGYTF
V gene: TRBV28; D gene: TRBD1; clone size: .; J gene: TRBJ1-5; CDR3 DNA: TGTGCCAGCAGGCCGAGGCGGACAGGCTATAGCAATCAGCCCCAGCATTTT; CDR3 protein: CASRPRRTGYSNQPQHF
V gene: TRBV9; D gene: .; clone size: once; J gene: TRBJ2-5; CDR3 DNA: TGTGCCAGCAGCGTATCACTACCACAGGGAGCGGGGCCGGAGACCCAGTACTTC; CDR3 protein: CASSVSLPQGAGPETQYF
V gene: TRBV4-1; D gene: .; clone size: few; J gene: TRBJ1-2; CDR3 DNA: TGCGCCAGCAGCCAAGATCAAAGGGGACCAAGTGGCTACACCTTC; CDR3 protein: CASSQDQRGPSGYTF
V gene: TRBV13; D gene: TRBD1; clone size: .; J gene: TRBJ2-3; CDR3 DNA: TGTGCCAGCAGCCCGGGACAGGGGACAGATACGCAGTATTTT; CDR3 protein: CASSPGQGTDTQYF
V gene: TRBV27; D gene: .; clone size: .; J gene: TRBJ2-2; CDR3 DNA: TGTGCCAGCAGTTTTGGCAGAGCGAACACCGGGGAGCTGTTTTTT; CDR3 protein: CASSFGRANTGELFF
V gene: TRBV27; D gene: TRBD1; clone size: .; J gene: TRBJ2-7; CDR3 DNA: TGTGCCAGCAGTTCAGGGGGCCAAAGAAGGGAGCAGTACTTC; CDR3 protein: CASSSGGQRREQYF
V gene: TRBV27; D gene: .; clone size: .; J gene: TRBJ1-5; CDR3 DNA: TGTGCCAGCACCCCGAGGTTGGGTACCAATCAGCCCCAGCATTTT; CDR3 protein: CASTPRLGTNQPQHF
V gene: TRBV6-5; D gene: .; clone size: once; J gene: TRBJ1-1; CDR3 DNA: TGTGCCAGCAGTTACTCGATAAGGATAATGAACACTGAAGCTTTCTTT; CDR3 protein: CASSYSIRIMNTEAFF
V gene: TRBV7-3; D gene: TRBD2; clone size: .; J gene: TRBJ2-1; CDR3 DNA: TGTGCCAGCAGCCCCCGTCTGCGGGGGACGGTTTACAATGAGCAGTTCTTC; CDR3 protein: CASSPRLRGTVYNEQFF
V gene: TRBV5-1; D gene: TRBD2; clone size: once; J gene: TRBJ2-1; CDR3 DNA: TGCGCCAGCAGATCCGGGACTAGCGGATACAATGAGCAGTTCTTC; CDR3 protein: CASRSGTSGYNEQFF
V gene: TRBV5-1; D gene: .; clone size: few; J gene: TRBJ2-2; CDR3 DNA: TGCGCCAGCAGCCCCGGACATGGGGTCACCGGGGAGCTGTTTTTT; CDR3 protein: CASSPGHGVTGELFF
V gene: TRBV7-9; D gene: .; clone size: few; J gene: TRBJ1-1; CDR3 DNA: TGTGCCAGCAGCTTAGTAGGGGAGCGGACTGAAGCTTTCTTT; CDR3 protein: CASSLVGERTEAFF
V gene: TRBV7-2; D gene: TRBD2; clone size: .; J gene: TRBJ2-1; CDR3 DNA: TGTGCCAGCAGCTCGTCTAGCGGGAGTTATCATGAGCAGTTCTTC; CDR3 protein: CASSSSSGSYHEQFF
V gene: TRBV7-8; D gene: TRBD2; clone size: many; J gene: TRBJ2-7; CDR3 DNA: TGTGCCAGCAGCTCGGGGGGATTATCCTACGAGCAGTACTTC; CDR3 protein: CASSSGGLSYEQYF
V gene: TRBV5-1; D gene: .; clone size: .; J gene: TRBJ1-2; CDR3 DNA: TGCGCCAGCAGCTTGATTGGGGACGGCCTCTATGGCTACACCTTC; CDR3 protein: CASSLIGDGLYGYTF
V gene: TRBV7-3; D gene: TRBD1; clone size: .; J gene: TRBJ1-4; CDR3 DNA: TGTGCCAGCAGCTCGGACCGACAGGGGGCGACTAATGAAAAACTGTTTTTT; CDR3 protein: CASSSDRQGATNEKLFF
V gene: TRBV7-6; D gene: .; clone size: .; J gene: TRBJ2-2; CDR3 DNA: TGTGCCAGCGTTCGTCGGGGCCTCACCGGGGAGCTGTTTTTT; CDR3 protein: CASVRRGLTGELFF
V gene: TRBV7-2; D gene: TRBD2; clone size: .; J gene: TRBJ2-2; CDR3 DNA: TGTGCCAGCAGCTTAGTGGGTAGCGGGGTCGGGGAGCTGTTTTTT; CDR3 protein: CASSLVGSGVGELFF
V gene: TRBV19; D gene: .; clone size: .; J gene: TRBJ1-2; CDR3 DNA: TGTGCCAGTAGTTTGGACCTAGTGTCAGCTAACTATGGCTACACCTTC; CDR3 protein: CASSLDLVSANYGYTF
V gene: TRBV5-1; D gene: TRBD1; clone size: .; J gene: TRBJ2-5; CDR3 DNA: TGCGCCAGCAGCTTACAGGGGGCCGAAGAGACCCAGTACTTC; CDR3 protein: CASSLQGAEETQYF
V gene: TRBV7-2; D gene: .; clone size: .; J gene: TRBJ2-7; CDR3 DNA: TGTGCCAGCAGCTTAGACGGTACCTACGAGCAGTACTTC; CDR3 protein: CASSLDGTYEQYF
V gene: TRBV28; D gene: .; clone size: .; J gene: TRBJ2-7; CDR3 DNA: TGTGCCAGCAAGGCAGGGTCCTACGAGCAGTACTTC; CDR3 protein: CASKAGSYEQYF
V gene: TRBV6-6; D gene: .; clone size: .; J gene: TRBJ2-1; CDR3 DNA: TGTGCCAGCAGTTACAGTTGGCGGGGCTCCTACAATGAGCAGTTCTTC; CDR3 protein: CASSYSWRGSYNEQFF
V gene: TRBV7-9; D gene: TRBD1; clone size: .; J gene: TRBJ1-5; CDR3 DNA: TGTGCCAGCAGCGAGAACCCCACAGGGGTGAGCAATCAGCCCCAGCATTTT; CDR3 protein: CASSENPTGVSNQPQHF
V gene: TRBV7-2; D gene: TRBD1; clone size: .; J gene: TRBJ2-5; CDR3 DNA: TGTGCCAGCAGCGCGGGGACAGGTTCTTTAGACTTACAAGAGACCCAGTACTTC; CDR3 protein: CASSAGTGSLDLQETQYF
V gene: TRBV7-9; D gene: .; clone size: .; J gene: TRBJ2-7; CDR3 DNA: TGTGCCAGCAGCCCGGCAGGTTCCCTTTACGAGCAGTACTTC; CDR3 protein: CASSPAGSLYEQYF
V gene: TRBV28; D gene: .; clone size: .; J gene: TRBJ1-4; CDR3 DNA: TGTGCCAGCAGGTTAAGGACCCTTGATAGTGAAAAACTGTTTTTT; CDR3 protein: CASRLRTLDSEKLFF
V gene: TRBV6-6; D gene: .; clone size: .; J gene: TRBJ1-4; CDR3 DNA: TGTGCCAGCAGTTACCGGATCGCGGGGTTTCGTGAAAAACTGTTTTTT; CDR3 protein: CASSYRIAGFREKLFF